This T cell receptor beta chain originates from a study of cytomegalovirus exposure and HLA in healthy donors. 60 Vbeta and 13 Jbeta primers were used in PCR. Assay used: immunoSEQ multiplex PCR; TCRdb lists only in-frame clones, some missing. The sample holds over 150,000 clones, around 80% seen once. On this clone itself: The antigen is undetermined.

The study's findings and limits: The listing of 150 or so TCR beta chains classed them as cytomegalovirus-associated. Common viral pathogens seemed to be connected with several of the most significant clusters, according to a later analysis.

The CDR3 runs to 13 residues. The J segment lost 5 bases and the V segment lost 6 bases, leaving 3 bases of the junction unmatched. Per germline, CDR1 KGHSH and CDR2 LQKENI. The chain employs TRBV18 and TRBJ2-5, with TRBD1 identical over 10 bases. Sequences were obtained from PBMCs. The sequence derives from a male donor in good health and CMV-seronegative. The DNA for the CDR3 is TGTGCCAGCTCCGGACAGGGGGTCGAGACCCAGTACTTC. Protein: CASSGQGVETQYF. Using reference TRBV18 and TRBJ2-5 for the parts outside the CDR3, the full variable domain is NAGVMQNPRHLVRRRGQEARLRCSPMKGHSHVYWYRQLPEEGLKFMVYLQKENIIDESGMPKERFSAEFPKEGPSILRIQQVVRGDSAAYFCASSGQGVETQYFGPGTRLLVL.